Below, 18 T cell receptor beta chains from the same sample are listed, as sequenced in a study of identifying expanded T cells in peripheral blood. TCRdb's copy holds only in-frame clones and misses some; the assay was immunoSEQ multiplex PCR. The sample yields more than 50,000 clones, over 75% seen once. The sequenced sample was blood. All receptors come from a person aged 18-69 years in good health.

The chain joins TRBV7-2 to TRBJ1-2, with D maybe TRBD1 (5 bases). Trimming pared 1 base from V and 8 bases from J, leaving 11 bases between. The CDR3 length is 13 residues. The germline CDR1 and CDR2 sequences are SGHTA and FQGNSA. The CDR3 coding sequence is TGTGCCAGCAGCTTAGATACAGGTTGGGGCTACACCTTC. It encodes CASSLDTGWGYTF.

The chain combines TRBV7-7 with TRBJ2-6, with unresolved D. The CDR3 totals 17 residues. The ends were cut back, 5 bases at V and 2 bases at J, with 16 bases in the middle. Germline values: CDR1 SSHAT, CDR2 FNYEAQ (reference sequence). The CDR3 sequence: CASSPIGILAGANVLTF. The DNA of the CDR3 is TGTGCCAGCAGCCCGATCGGCATCCTCGCTGGGGCCAACGTCCTGACTTTC. Variable domain in full (rest from reference TRBV7-7 and TRBJ2-6): GAGVSQSPRYKVTKRGQDVTLRCDPISSHATLYWYQQALGQGPEFLTYFNYEAQPDKSGLPSDRFSAERPEGSISTLTIQRTEQRDSAMYRCASSPIGILAGANVLTFGAGSRLTVL.

This chain joins TRBV7-2 and TRBJ1-1; D gene unclear. The CDR3 has 16 residues. The germline V gene has CDR1 SGHTA and CDR2 FQGNSA. The V end lost 0 bases, the J end lost 3 bases, and 14 bases lay between the germline ends. CDR3 loop: CASSLALIGQDTEAFF. The DNA of the CDR3 is TGTGCCAGCAGCTTAGCGCTAATAGGGCAGGACACTGAAGCTTTCTTT.

This clone was counted between two and nine times. The chain is built from TRBV19 and TRBJ1-6, with D perhaps TRBD1 (5 bases). CDR3 size: 17 residues. V shed 9 bases and J shed 0 bases, with 18 bases lying between them. The germline CDR1 and CDR2 sequences are LNHDA and SQIVND (reference sequence). The CDR3 is CASDGGAGSSYNSPLHF. CDR3 nucleotide sequence: TGTGCCAGCGACGGGGGAGCTGGAAGCTCCTATAATTCACCCCTCCACTTT.

The rearrangement uses TRBV4-1 and TRBJ2-1; D is unresolved. The ends were cut back, 4 bases at V and 8 bases at J, with 12 bases in the middle. This CDR3 contains 13 residues. Germline assignment: CDR1 MGHRA and CDR2 YSYEKL. CDR3 sequence reads: CASSRAMVDEQFF. CDR3 coding DNA: TGCGCCAGCAGCCGCGCCATGGTGGATGAGCAGTTCTTC.

The chain has TRBV7-8 and TRBJ1-1; TRBD1 matches at 8 bases. This CDR3 is built from 15 residues. CDR1 is SGHVS, CDR2 FQNEAQ, per germline. Trimming at V came to 9 bases and at J to 0 bases, leaving 9 bases not matched to a gene. The CDR3 DNA is TGTGCCAGTCAGGATAACAGGGGGATGAACACTGAAGCTTTCTTT. Its translation is CASQDNRGMNTEAFF.

Here the CDR3 reads CASSLGSQGAITF. The DNA of the CDR3 is TGTGCCAGCAGCTTAGGGTCCCAGGGGGCTATCACCTTC. The genes are TRBV7-9 and TRBJ1-2; the match to TRBD1 covers 8 bases. The CDR3 is 13 amino acids. Germline CDR1 SEHNR, CDR2 FQNEAQ (reference sequence). Trimming removed 1 base from V and 13 bases from J; junction bases left unmatched: 8.

The chain has TRBV7-9 and TRBJ2-1; D unclear. The ends were cut back, 9 bases at V and 1 base at J, with 10 bases in the middle. Germline V gene lookup returns CDR1 SEHNR and CDR2 FQNEAQ (reference sequence). The CDR3 spans 13 residues. For the CDR3, the DNA is TGTGCCAGTGTAAGTGGTTCCTACAATGAGCAGTTCTTC. Residues: CASVSGSYNEQFF. The entire variable domain, with the rest obtained from reference TRBV7-9 and TRBJ2-1, is as follows: DTGVSQNPRHKITKRGQNVTFRCDPISEHNRLYWYRQTLGQGPEFLTYFQNEAQLEKSRLLSDRFSAERPKGSFSTLEIQRTEQGDSAMYLCASVSGSYNEQFFGPGTRLTVL.

The chain couples TRBV7-2 to TRBJ2-3, with a possible D match to TRBD2 (6 bases). Germline CDR1 and CDR2: SGHTA and FQGNSA. This CDR3 has 15 amino acids. The V gene lost 5 bases and the J gene lost 0 bases, with 12 bases spanning the gap. In nucleotides, the CDR3 is TGTGCCAGCAGCCCCCAGGCGGGGAGCACAGATACGCAGTATTTT. The encoded protein is CASSPQAGSTDTQYF.

V gene TRBV7-6 combines with J gene TRBJ1-4; 8 bases line up with TRBD1. Germline V CDR1 and CDR2: SGHVS, FNYEAQ. There are 15 residues in the CDR3. Trimming cost V 1 base and J 8 bases; bases outside gene matches: 6. The CDR3 protein is CASSLGQGLNEKLFF. In nucleotides, the CDR3 is TGTGCCAGCAGCTTAGGACAGGGGTTAAACGAAAAACTGTTTTTT.

The chain couples TRBV30 to TRBJ2-7, with 8 bases matching TRBD2. V lost 5 bases and J lost 2; bases outside the gene matches: 5. The CDR3 spans 13 residues. CDR1 and CDR2 (germline): GTSNPN, SVGIG (reference sequence). CDR3 region: CAWAGTSTYEQYF. CDR3 in DNA: TGTGCCTGGGCCGGGACTAGTACCTACGAGCAGTACTTC.

CDR3 loop: CASSLGLAGDQETQYF. CDR3 sequence (DNA): TGTGCCAGCAGCCTGGGACTAGCGGGGGATCAAGAGACCCAGTACTTC. The chain has TRBV4-2 and TRBJ2-5; 14 nucleotides match TRBD2. V lost 4 bases, J lost 2 bases, and 3 bases stayed unmatched. CDR1 and CDR2 from the germline V gene are LGHNA and YNFKEQ. The CDR3 totals 16 residues.

V and J are TRBV30 and TRBJ1-2; D perhaps matches TRBD1 (6 bases). The CDR3 is made up of 15 amino acids. V was clipped by 4 bases and J by 7 bases, with 22 bases between them. The germline gives CDR1 GTSNPN, CDR2 SVGIG (reference sequence). This chain's CDR3 is CAWNSNLDSPTGYTF. In nucleotides, the CDR3 is TGTGCCTGGAACAGCAACCTGGACAGTCCTACTGGCTACACCTTC.

The genes are TRBV5-1 and TRBJ2-7, with TRBD1 identical over 11 bases. There are 14 residues in the CDR3. V shed 4 bases and J 6 bases; nucleotides not matched to a gene: 6. CDR1 and CDR2 (germline): SGHRS, YFSETQ. The CDR3, as DNA: TGCGCCAGCAGCACCCCCGGGACAGGGGGCGAGCAGTACTTC. This sequence encodes CASSTPGTGGEQYF.

The chain joins TRBV19 to TRBJ2-3; the D gene is possibly TRBD2 (6 bases). The CDR3 has 16 amino acids. CDR1 is LNHDA, CDR2 SQIVND, per germline (reference sequence). V gave up 0 bases and J gave up 0 bases, with 10 bases separating them. The CDR3 here is CASSIDASASTDTQYF. DNA for the CDR3: TGTGCCAGTAGTATAGATGCTAGCGCTAGCACAGATACGCAGTATTTT.

As DNA, the CDR3 is TGCGCCAGCAGCTTAGCAGGGGCGAACACCGGGGAGCTGTTTTTT. This translates into CASSLAGANTGELFF. The rearrangement joins TRBV5-1 to TRBJ2-2; D might be TRBD1 (6 bases). Trimming pared 2 bases from V and 0 bases from J, leaving 8 bases between. Germline V gene sequence: CDR1 SGHRS, CDR2 YFSETQ. The CDR3 is made up of 15 amino acids.

The J gene is TRBJ1-2, the V gene TRBV5-5, with D hard to call. The CDR3 length is 12 residues. Germline V CDR1 and CDR2: SGHKS, YYEKEE (reference sequence). Trimming stripped 3 bases from V and 4 bases from J, with 7 bases between. DNA of the CDR3: TGTGCCAGCAGCTCGGGCAGCTATGGCTACACCTTC. This encodes CASSSGSYGYTF.

Here the CDR3 reads CASSLAWANEQFF. In DNA form, the CDR3 reads TGTGCCAGCAGCTTAGCCTGGGCAAATGAGCAGTTCTTC. The chain uses TRBV7-2 and TRBJ2-1, with D unclear. The CDR3 spans 13 residues. The V end lost 0 bases, the J end lost 7 bases, and 7 bases lay between the germline ends. Looked up from germline, CDR1 is SGHTA and CDR2 is FQGNSA.